Below, 25 T cell receptor beta chains from the same sample are listed, as sequenced in a study of cytomegalovirus exposure and HLA in healthy donors. The PCR made use of 60 Vbeta and 13 Jbeta primers. Sequencing used immunoSEQ multiplex PCR; TCRdb keeps in-frame clones, though not all of them. The data contain over 200,000 clones, approximately 82% of them seen just once; the ten biggest clones take up 3.8%. Material for sequencing was PBMCs. These TCRs come from a male donor in good health and CMV-seronegative.

This rearrangement joins TRBV6-1 to TRBJ2-7; TRBD1 might be the D (7 bases). The CDR3 is made up of 12 amino acids. V shed 10 bases and J shed 4 bases, with 14 bases lying between them. CDR1 MNHNS and CDR2 SASEGT come from the germline V gene. CDR3 bases: TGTGCCACGGAGACAGGGAGGTACGAGCAGTACTTC. This sequence encodes CATETGRYEQYF.

The chain recombines TRBV19 with TRBJ2-4; weak D call: TRBD1 (6 bases). CDR1 and CDR2 (germline): LNHDA, SQIVND (reference sequence). The CDR3 is 16 amino acids. V shed 4 bases and J shed 3 bases, with 16 bases lying between them. CDR3 sequence: CASSTPQGRGKNIQYF. The DNA of the CDR3 is TGTGCCAGTAGTACCCCACAGGGACGGGGCAAAAACATTCAGTACTTC.

The V call is TRBV6-6, the J call TRBJ1-1; D is undetermined. V shed 4 bases and J shed 10 bases, with 10 bases lying between them. This CDR3 region has 11 residues. Germline V gene sequence: CDR1 MNHNY, CDR2 SVGAGI (reference sequence). The CDR3 DNA follows: TGTGCCAGCAGTTCGTCCCGGGGAGCTTTCTTT. Translating it yields CASSSSRGAFF.

V is TRBV29-1 and J is TRBJ1-1; tentatively, D is TRBD1 (6 bases). This CDR3 has 13 amino acids. Germline CDR1 is SQVTM and CDR2 is ANQGSEA. Trimming left V 6 bases short and J 4 bases short, with 15 bases between. The CDR3 DNA reads TGCAGCGTCACGGGGGGCTCGGGCACTGAAGCTTTCTTT. Translating gives CSVTGGSGTEAFF.

The rearrangement uses TRBV30 and TRBJ2-2, with unresolved D. V was trimmed by 2 bases and J by 3 bases, leaving 7 bases between them. Germline V gives CDR1 GTSNPN, CDR2 SVGIG (reference sequence). The CDR3 contains 13 residues. The CDR3 coding sequence is TGTGCCTGGAGTCCTCTACACACCGGGGAGCTGTTTTTT. Protein sequence: CAWSPLHTGELFF. Complete variable domain (other parts from reference TRBV30 and TRBJ2-2): SQTIHQWPATLVQPVGSPLSLECTVEGTSNPNLYWYRQAAGRGLQLLFYSVGIGQISSEVPQNLSASRPQDRQFILSSKKLLLSDSGFYLCAWSPLHTGELFFGEGSRLTVL.

This clone was recorded a few times. The rearrangement joins TRBV6-5 to TRBJ2-1, with D perhaps TRBD1 (6 bases). Germline V lookup: CDR1 MNHEY, CDR2 SVGAGI. V lost 6 bases and J 3 bases, leaving 12 bases between the germline ends. The CDR3 contains 14 residues. DNA of the CDR3: TGTGCCAGCAGCCGTCAGGGGAACTACAATGAGCAGTTCTTC. This translates into CASSRQGNYNEQFF.

The chain uses TRBV7-9 and TRBJ1-2, with TRBD1 matching over 7 bases. From germline, CDR1 is SEHNR and CDR2 FQNEAQ (reference sequence). There are 15 residues in the CDR3. Losses at the gene ends were 5 bases for V and 5 bases for J; bases not matched to a gene: 11. The DNA of the CDR3 is TGTGCCAGCAGCGCGGGACAGCCAGCTCTATATGGCTACACCTTC. Protein: CASSAGQPALYGYTF.

This sequence joins TRBV9 and TRBJ2-1; possible D gene TRBD2, 7 bases. Germline CDR1 is SGDLS and CDR2 is YYNGEE. Deletions cut 6 bases from V and 6 bases from J, with 16 bases between. This CDR3 region has 14 residues. CDR3 in amino acids: CASTGGGAGNEQFF. Here the CDR3 DNA reads TGTGCCAGCACCGGAGGGGGGGCGGGCAATGAGCAGTTCTTC.

This rearrangement joins TRBV2 to TRBJ2-3; D is ambiguous. CDR3 length: 16 residues. V lost 3 bases, J lost 2 bases, and 15 bases lay in between. CDR1 and CDR2 (germline): SNHLY, FYNNEI. This CDR3 is CASSDRNPRPTDTQYF. The CDR3 DNA follows: TGTGCCAGCAGTGACCGCAATCCGCGCCCCACAGATACGCAGTATTTT. Filled out from reference TRBV2 and TRBJ2-3, the complete variable domain reads EPEVTQTPSHQVTQMGQEVILRCVPISNHLYFYWYRQILGQKVEFLVSFYNNEISEKSEIFDDQFSVERPDGSNFTLKIRSTKLEDSAMYFCASSDRNPRPTDTQYFGPGTRLTVL.

This sequence joins TRBV9 and TRBJ1-2, with TRBD1 matching over 8 bases. This CDR3 comprises 17 residues. Germline trimming cut 0 bases from V and 4 bases from J; bases unmatched to any gene: 11. Germline CDR1 is SGDLS and CDR2 is YYNGEE. CDR3 loop: CASSVEPSTGEPYGYTF. The CDR3 nucleotides read TGTGCCAGCAGCGTAGAGCCCTCGACAGGGGAACCCTATGGCTACACCTTC.

V usage is TRBV28 and J usage is TRBJ2-1; D possibly corresponds to TRBD2 (6 bases). V lost 6 bases and J lost 4, with 22 bases in between. This CDR3 region has 17 residues. In germline, CDR1 is MDHEN, CDR2 SYDVKM. CDR3 region: CASSSEGESRGYNEQFF. The CDR3 DNA reads TGTGCCAGCAGCTCGGAAGGGGAGTCGCGGGGATACAATGAGCAGTTCTTC.

A word on this clone: A junction boundary mismatches the germline segment, possibly from a read error. The chain joins TRBV6-5 to TRBJ2-1; tentatively, D is TRBD2 (5 bases). Germline assignment: CDR1 MNHEY and CDR2 SVGAGI. The CDR3 contains 13 residues. The CDR3: CVSQLDSYNEQFF. DNA for the CDR3: TGTGTCAGCCAACTAGACTCCTACAATGAGCAGTTCTTC.

DNA for the CDR3: TGTGCCAGCAGTGCCGAGGGCTATGAGCAGTTCTTC. Translated: CASSAEGYEQFF. The V and J genes are TRBV6-1 and TRBJ2-1; D might be TRBD2 (5 bases). Trimming took off 4 bases at V and 8 bases at J, with 9 bases between the two ends. Germline CDR1 is MNHNS and CDR2 is SASEGT. The CDR3 consists of 12 residues.

This clone has a single count. The CDR3 here is CASNEAVGLGTDTQYF. CDR3 bases: TGTGCCAGCAATGAGGCGGTAGGACTCGGAACAGATACGCAGTATTTT. This sequence joins TRBV28 and TRBJ2-3; D possibly corresponds to TRBD2 (5 bases). Trimming stripped 7 bases from V and 3 bases from J, with 20 bases between. The length of the CDR3 is 16 residues. In germline, CDR1 is MDHEN, CDR2 SYDVKM.

The CDR3 reads CASTQSPGVYGYTF. As DNA, the CDR3 is TGTGCCAGCACCCAGTCCCCAGGGGTCTATGGCTACACCTTC. The V and J genes are TRBV28 and TRBJ1-2; D is possibly TRBD1 (6 bases). The CDR3 covers 14 residues. CDR1 is MDHEN and CDR2 is SYDVKM in the germline V gene. V was clipped by 7 bases and J by 4 bases, with 16 bases between them.

The chain is built from TRBV5-8 and TRBJ1-2; a weak D match, TRBD1 (6 bases). From germline, CDR1 is SGHTS and CDR2 YDEGEE. The CDR3 covers 13 residues. V lost 1 base to trimming and J lost 7 bases, with 11 bases between them. CDR3 in DNA: TGTGCCAGCAGCTTGTCAGGGGTGGGTGGCTACACCTTC. This translates into CASSLSGVGGYTF. The whole variable domain, filled in from reference TRBV5-8 and TRBJ1-2, reads EAGVTQSPTHLIKTRGQQATLRCSPISGHTSVYWYQQALGLGLQFLLWYDEGEERNRGNFPPRFSGRQFPNYSSELNVNALELEDSALYLCASSLSGVGGYTFGSGTRLTVV.

This chain links TRBV21-1 with TRBJ2-3; the table's D call, TRBD2, has no DNA check behind it. TRBV21-1 is a pseudogene. The CDR3 runs to 16 residues. The CDR3 spells CASSKAQPEGTDTQYF. The CDR3 nucleotides are TGTGCCAGCAGCAAAGCGCAGCCGGAGGGGACAGATACGCAGTATTTT.

The V and J genes are TRBV7-9 and TRBJ2-3, with D maybe TRBD2 (6 bases). Germline assignment: CDR1 SEHNR and CDR2 FQNEAQ (reference sequence). The ends were cut back, 4 bases at V and 0 bases at J, with 14 bases in the middle. The CDR3 has 16 amino acids. CDR3 loop: CASSSPPSASTDTQYF. CDR3 bases: TGTGCCAGCAGCTCCCCCCCTAGCGCTAGCACAGATACGCAGTATTTT.

As to this clone: Different DNA sequences within this sample yield the same CDR3. V and J are TRBV5-1 and TRBJ2-1, with 8 bases aligning to TRBD2. Per germline, CDR1 SGHRS and CDR2 YFSETQ. The CDR3 is 18 amino acids. V lost 1 base and J lost 0; bases outside the gene matches: 9. CDR3 sequence (DNA): TGCGCCAGCAGCTTGCCAGCGGGAGACCCCAGCTCCTACAATGAGCAGTTCTTC. This encodes CASSLPAGDPSSYNEQFF.

This clone has only one observation. This chain joins TRBV19 and TRBJ1-5; the D is unclear. The length of the CDR3 is 15 residues. V was pared by 1 base and J by 2 bases, with 9 bases between. Germline V CDR1 and CDR2: LNHDA, SQIVND (reference sequence). The CDR3 sequence is CASSIVGGGNQPQHF. For the CDR3, the DNA is TGTGCCAGTAGTATAGTGGGAGGTGGCAATCAGCCCCAGCATTTT. Using reference TRBV19 and TRBJ1-5 for the parts outside the CDR3, the full variable domain is DGGITQSPKYLFRKEGQNVTLSCEQNLNHDAMYWYRQDPGQGLRLIYYSQIVNDFQKGDIAEGYSVSREKKESFPLTVTSAQKNPTAFYLCASSIVGGGNQPQHFGDGTRLSIL.

V usage is TRBV28 and J usage is TRBJ1-5; weak D call: TRBD1 (5 bases). With 1 base removed from V and 0 bases from J, the gap between germline ends came to 10 bases. The V gene's germline CDR1 is MDHEN and CDR2 SYDVKM. The CDR3 has 16 residues. CDR3 amino acids: CASSLFGRVSNQPQHF. Written as DNA, the CDR3 is TGTGCCAGCAGTTTATTCGGCAGGGTTAGCAATCAGCCCCAGCATTTT.

The rearrangement links TRBV28 to TRBJ2-6, with TRBD1 as a possible D gene (5 bases). The V gene lost 1 base and the J gene lost 3 bases, with 16 bases spanning the gap. The CDR3 loop spans 18 amino acids. The V gene's germline CDR1 is MDHEN and CDR2 SYDVKM. The DNA for the CDR3 is TGTGCCAGCAGTTTATCGCCCTTATGGGGCTATGGGGCCAACGTCCTGACTTTC. It codes for CASSLSPLWGYGANVLTF.

The chain links TRBV2 to TRBJ1-4; TRBD1 agrees at 7 bases. Per germline, CDR1 SNHLY and CDR2 FYNNEI. CDR3 size: 15 residues. The V segment lost 5 bases and the J segment 4 bases; nucleotides outside the gene matches: 7. CDR3 sequence: CASSRQGLDNEKLFF. Written as DNA, the CDR3 is TGTGCCAGCAGTCGACAGGGCCTTGATAATGAAAAACTGTTTTTT. The whole variable domain, remainder taken from reference TRBV2 and TRBJ1-4, is EPEVTQTPSHQVTQMGQEVILRCVPISNHLYFYWYRQILGQKVEFLVSFYNNEISEKSEIFDDQFSVERPDGSNFTLKIRSTKLEDSAMYFCASSRQGLDNEKLFFGSGTQLSVL.

The chain is built from TRBV10-2 and TRBJ2-5, with D possibly matching TRBD2 (6 bases). The J call may be faulty, since TRBJ2-7 better matches the DNA end. There are 13 residues in the CDR3. The germline V gene encodes CDR1 WSHSY and CDR2 SAAADI. CDR3 sequence: CASKASVSYEQYF. As DNA, the CDR3 is TGCGCCAGCAAGGCTAGCGTATCCTACGAGCAGTACTTC.

This chain links TRBV18 with TRBJ1-2, with TRBD1 identical over 7 bases. This CDR3 contains 14 residues. The V gene's germline CDR1 is KGHSH and CDR2 LQKENI. V was pared by 3 bases and J by 2 bases, with 3 bases of the junction left unmatched. The CDR3 loop is CASSPSDRNYGYTF. The CDR3 DNA follows: TGTGCCAGCTCACCTTCGGACAGGAACTATGGCTACACCTTC.